The 29 T cell receptor beta chains below all came from one sample that was sequenced in a study of blood T cell repertoires in COVID-19. Sequenced by immunoSEQ multiplex PCR; TCRdb stores in-frame clones only, minus some. The repertoire consists of approximately 170,000 clones, with about nine tenths occurring once and the leading ten covering less than 0.85%. Sequenced: PBMCs or T cells enriched from blood (not recorded which). These receptors came from a woman under 30 who had recovered from COVID-19.

This rearrangement joins TRBV28 to TRBJ1-2; D gene ambiguous. The CDR3 is 14 residues long. CDR1 MDHEN and CDR2 SYDVKM come from the germline V gene. Between the trimmed V and J ends, which lost 4 bases and 4 bases, there was a span of 13 bases. In DNA form, the CDR3 reads TGTGCCAGCAGTTCCCCGGAGATTTTCTATGGCTACACCTTC. This codes for CASSSPEIFYGYTF.

This clone was detected only once. Other DNA sequences of this sample code for an identical CDR3. The V call is TRBV18, the J call TRBJ2-5, with 7 bases identical to TRBD2. Germline loops: CDR1 KGHSH, CDR2 LQKENI. The CDR3 has 12 amino acids. J was trimmed by 5 bases and V by 3 bases; bases with no gene match: 0. This CDR3 is CASSPGGETQYF. In DNA, the CDR3 is TGTGCCAGCTCACCCGGGGGGGAGACCCAGTACTTC. The entire variable domain, with the rest obtained from reference TRBV18 and TRBJ2-5, is as follows: NAGVMQNPRHLVRRRGQEARLRCSPMKGHSHVYWYRQLPEEGLKFMVYLQKENIIDESGMPKERFSAEFPKEGPSILRIQQVVRGDSAAYFCASSPGGETQYFGPGTRLLVL.

The chain links TRBV5-1 to TRBJ1-4; no clear D. Germline CDR1 SGHRS, CDR2 YFSETQ. V shed 0 bases and J shed 3 bases, with 9 bases lying between them. The CDR3 is 15 residues long. Here the CDR3 DNA reads TGCGCCAGCAGCTTGGAGACACTCGCTAATGAAAAACTGTTTTTT. Translated, it gives CASSLETLANEKLFF.

V is TRBV9 and J is TRBJ2-5; D is unresolved. Trimming stripped 5 bases from V and 0 bases from J, with 11 bases between. The CDR3 consists of 14 residues. CDR1 SGDLS and CDR2 YYNGEE come from the germline V gene. The CDR3 is CASRDTANQETQYF. The CDR3 DNA follows: TGTGCCAGCAGAGATACAGCCAACCAAGAGACCCAGTACTTC. Using reference TRBV9 and TRBJ2-5 for the parts outside the CDR3, the full variable domain is DSGVTQTPKHLITATGQRVTLRCSPRSGDLSVYWYQQSLDQGLQFLIQYYNGEERAKGNILERFSAQQFPDLHSELNLSSLELGDSALYFCASRDTANQETQYFGPGTRLLVL.

The V gene is TRBV5-1, the J gene TRBJ2-1, with 7 bases lining up with TRBD1. Trimming removed 4 bases from V and 0 bases from J; junction bases left unmatched: 1. The CDR3 loop spans 14 amino acids. Germline CDR1 SGHRS, CDR2 YFSETQ. Written as DNA, the CDR3 is TGCGCCAGCAGCGGGGACAGCTCCTACAATGAGCAGTTCTTC. It translates to CASSGDSSYNEQFF.

The genes are TRBV30 and TRBJ2-7; D is possibly TRBD2 (5 bases). Trimming cost V 1 base and J 5 bases, with 12 bases left between them. CDR3 length: 13 residues. Per the germline V gene, CDR1 is GTSNPN and CDR2 is SVGIG (reference sequence). The CDR3 DNA reads as TGTGCCTGGAGTGGGACTGCCTGGGACGAGCAGTACTTC. This codes for CAWSGTAWDEQYF. Full variable domain (missing parts from reference TRBV30 and TRBJ2-7): SQTIHQWPATLVQPVGSPLSLECTVEGTSNPNLYWYRQAAGRGLQLLFYSVGIGQISSEVPQNLSASRPQDRQFILSSKKLLLSDSGFYLCAWSGTAWDEQYFGPGTRLTVT.

J is TRBJ2-3 and V is TRBV4-1, with a possible D match to TRBD2 (6 bases). CDR1 and CDR2 (germline): MGHRA, YSYEKL. CDR3 size: 16 residues. Between the trimmed V and J ends, which lost 4 bases and 4 bases, there was a span of 18 bases. The CDR3 reads CASSLRLALGADTQYF. The CDR3 nucleotides read TGCGCCAGCAGCCTCCGGCTAGCGCTAGGGGCAGATACGCAGTATTTT.

This clone showed up just a few times. The chain recombines TRBV5-1 with TRBJ1-2; D unclear. CDR1 and CDR2 from the germline V gene are SGHRS and YFSETQ. The CDR3 is 13 amino acids. Trimming shortened V by 2 bases and J by 6 bases, and 11 bases separated the two germline ends. The CDR3 nucleotides are TGCGCCAGCAGCTTAACTGACAAAAATGGCTACACCTTC. Translated, it gives CASSLTDKNGYTF.

The V call is TRBV9, the J call TRBJ2-2; D remains unclear. V gave up 3 bases and J gave up 7 bases, with 10 bases separating them. The germline CDR1 and CDR2 sequences are SGDLS and YYNGEE. The CDR3 totals 13 residues. The CDR3 sequence: CASSEIPGGELFF. Written as DNA, the CDR3 is TGTGCCAGCAGCGAGATCCCCGGCGGGGAGCTGTTTTTT.

The chain employs TRBV7-9 and TRBJ2-7; TRBD2 matches at 11 bases. This CDR3 is 14 amino acids long. Germline V lookup: CDR1 SEHNR, CDR2 FQNEAQ (reference sequence). V was clipped by 4 bases and J by 3 bases; unmatched bases: 2. This CDR3 is CASSSGTSGYEQYF. CDR3 DNA: TGTGCCAGCAGCTCTGGGACTAGCGGCTACGAGCAGTACTTC.

The chain is built from TRBV5-1 and TRBJ2-7; TRBD1 aligns across 7 bases. The V segment lost 4 bases and the J segment 4 bases; nucleotides outside the gene matches: 8. Per the germline V gene, CDR1 is SGHRS and CDR2 is YFSETQ. The CDR3 loop spans 14 amino acids. The CDR3 region is CASSISNRGYEQYF. In DNA form, the CDR3 reads TGCGCCAGCAGCATAAGCAACAGGGGATACGAGCAGTACTTC.

CDR3 protein: CAWSLLAGGAYEQYF. In DNA form, the CDR3 reads TGTGCCTGGAGCCTCCTAGCGGGGGGAGCCTACGAGCAGTACTTC. The V and J genes are TRBV30 and TRBJ2-7; 11 positions match TRBD2. The CDR3 spans 15 residues. The germline V gene encodes CDR1 GTSNPN and CDR2 SVGIG (reference sequence). Trimming took 3 bases from V and 2 from J; bases not matched to a gene: 6.

The V call is TRBV7-6, the J call TRBJ2-3, with a tentative D call TRBD2 (6 bases). Between the trimmed V and J ends, which lost 6 bases and 4 bases, there was a span of 14 bases. In germline, CDR1 is SGHVS, CDR2 FNYEAQ. This CDR3 contains 14 residues. The CDR3 loop is CASSPRREADTQYF. The CDR3 DNA follows: TGTGCCAGCAGTCCCCGGCGGGAAGCAGATACGCAGTATTTT.

This sequence joins TRBV5-4 and TRBJ2-5; D is uncertain. The CDR3 sequence is 14 residues long. Trimming removed 2 bases at V and 0 bases at J, with 8 bases between. The germline gives CDR1 SGHNT, CDR2 YYREEE (reference sequence). The CDR3 bases are TGTGCCAGCAGCTTTGGGCAGAACCAAGAGACCCAGTACTTC. It yields the protein CASSFGQNQETQYF.

V and J are TRBV6-1 and TRBJ1-5; D is possibly TRBD1 (6 bases). Trimming cost V 4 bases and J 0 bases, with 16 bases left between them. Germline values: CDR1 MNHNS, CDR2 SASEGT. This CDR3 has 17 amino acids. CDR3 in DNA: TGTGCCAGCAGTGGCAGGGGTACCCCTAATAGCAATCAGCCCCAGCATTTT. Translating it yields CASSGRGTPNSNQPQHF.

The rearrangement links TRBV5-1 to TRBJ2-7; 7 bases are a match to TRBD1. V was pared by 4 bases and J by 0 bases, with 7 bases of the junction left unmatched. The CDR3 sequence is 15 residues long. The germline gives CDR1 SGHRS, CDR2 YFSETQ. The DNA of the CDR3 is TGCGCCAGCAGCATAGGGACAGAGAGCTCCTACGAGCAGTACTTC. Its translation: CASSIGTESSYEQYF.

The J gene is TRBJ2-5, the V gene TRBV4-1; TRBD1 might be the D (6 bases). Trimming took off 1 base at V and 2 bases at J, with 8 bases between the two ends. There are 14 residues in the CDR3. Germline values: CDR1 MGHRA, CDR2 YSYEKL. The CDR3 region is CASSQGDIQETQYF. The CDR3 region has the DNA TGCGCCAGCAGCCAAGGGGACATTCAAGAGACCCAGTACTTC.

The chain has TRBV6-2 or TRBV6-3 and TRBJ1-1; D might be TRBD1 (5 bases). The V and J ends lost 0 bases and 0 bases respectively, with 17 bases between them. The CDR3 totals 18 residues. The germline V gene encodes CDR1 MNHEY and CDR2 SVGEGT. The CDR3 loop reads CASSYSGGWSIMNTEAFF. The CDR3 nucleotides are TGTGCCAGCAGTTACTCCGGGGGATGGAGTATCATGAACACTGAAGCTTTCTTT.

The chain couples TRBV7-8 to TRBJ1-2; 9 nucleotides line up with TRBD1. Germline V lookup: CDR1 SGHVS, CDR2 FQNEAQ. V shed 5 bases, J shed 6 bases, and the junction held 4 bases outside the gene matches. There are 13 residues in the CDR3. This CDR3 is CASSRGQGNGYTF. The CDR3 nucleotides read TGTGCCAGCAGCCGGGGACAGGGTAATGGCTACACCTTC.

The genes are TRBV11-3 and TRBJ2-7; a possible D gene is TRBD2 (6 bases). V was trimmed by 5 bases and J by 1 base, leaving 12 bases between them. CDR3 size: 14 residues. Germline V gene lookup returns CDR1 SGHNT and CDR2 YENEEA. This chain's CDR3 is CASSMGDSSYEQYF. The CDR3 nucleotides are TGTGCCAGCAGCATGGGGGACTCGTCCTACGAGCAGTACTTC. Full variable domain (rest looked up from reference TRBV11-3 and TRBJ2-7): EAGVVQSPRYKIIEKKQPVAFWCNPISGHNTLYWYLQNLGQGPELLIRYENEEAVDDSQLPKDRFSAERLKGVDSTLKIQPAELGDSAVYLCASSMGDSSYEQYFGPGTRLTVT.

In this sample, this clone turned up once. The gene calls are TRBV27 and TRBJ2-1, with 12 bases fitting TRBD2. CDR1 and CDR2 from the germline V gene are MNHEY and SMNVEV (reference sequence). CDR3 length: 17 residues. Trimming at V came to 3 bases and at J to 2 bases, leaving 5 bases not matched to a gene. The CDR3 spells CASSFLAGGPTYNEQFF. In nucleotides, the CDR3 is TGTGCCAGCAGTTTCCTAGCGGGAGGGCCGACCTACAATGAGCAGTTCTTC.

The V gene is TRBV10-3, the J gene TRBJ2-7; tentatively, D is TRBD1 (5 bases). Trimming pared 0 bases from V and 12 bases from J, leaving 15 bases between. The CDR3 sequence is 13 residues long. Germline loops: CDR1 ENHRY, CDR2 SYGVKD. CDR3 sequence reads: CAISESTRYRMYF. In nucleotides, the CDR3 is TGTGCCATCAGTGAGTCTACACGGTACAGGATGTACTTC.

V usage is TRBV2 and J usage is TRBJ1-6; D gene unclear. The CDR3 runs 12 residues. Germline V CDR1 and CDR2: SNHLY, FYNNEI. Trimming took 10 bases from V and 9 from J, leaving 13 bases between them. The CDR3 loop reads CATSGESSPLHF. The CDR3 DNA follows: TGTGCCACCTCCGGGGAAAGTTCACCCCTCCACTTT. The complete variable domain, with remaining parts taken from reference TRBV2 and TRBJ1-6, reads EPEVTQTPSHQVTQMGQEVILRCVPISNHLYFYWYRQILGQKVEFLVSFYNNEISEKSEIFDDQFSVERPDGSNFTLKIRSTKLEDSAMYFCATSGESSPLHFGNGTRLTVT.

The chain uses TRBV30 and TRBJ2-7, with TRBD1 matching over 7 bases. V shed 5 bases and J 1 base; nucleotides not matched to a gene: 8. Per germline, CDR1 GTSNPN and CDR2 SVGIG (reference sequence). CDR3 length: 14 residues. CDR3 protein: CAWCRQGLSYEQYF. CDR3 DNA: TGTGCCTGGTGTCGACAGGGCCTTTCCTACGAGCAGTACTTC.

The rearrangement uses TRBV6-1 and TRBJ1-1, with 7 bases lining up with TRBD1. The J segment lost 7 bases and the V segment lost 2 bases, leaving 10 bases of the junction unmatched. The length of the CDR3 is 15 residues. CDR1 and CDR2 from the germline V gene are MNHNS and SASEGT. This CDR3 reads CASSERSTGTGEAFF. The CDR3 DNA sequence: TGTGCCAGCAGTGAACGGTCGACAGGGACGGGTGAAGCTTTCTTT.

J is TRBJ1-2 and V is TRBV27; D unclear. V shed 2 bases and J shed 8 bases, with 15 bases lying between them. Germline CDR1 MNHEY, CDR2 SMNVEV (reference sequence). The CDR3 length is 14 residues. The CDR3 nucleotides are TGTGCCAGCAGTTTAAGTCACACTATTGGGGGCTACACCTTC. This encodes CASSLSHTIGGYTF.

This chain uses TRBV2 with TRBJ2-2; possibly TRBD1 for D (6 bases). This CDR3 has 14 amino acids. V gave up 7 bases and J gave up 4 bases, with 13 bases separating them. Germline V gene sequence: CDR1 SNHLY, CDR2 FYNNEI. The CDR3 region has the DNA TGTGCCAGCACCAGGGGCCTCGGCACCGGGGAGCTGTTTTTT. Translation: CASTRGLGTGELFF. Looking up the rest from reference TRBV2 and TRBJ2-2 gives the full variable domain: EPEVTQTPSHQVTQMGQEVILRCVPISNHLYFYWYRQILGQKVEFLVSFYNNEISEKSEIFDDQFSVERPDGSNFTLKIRSTKLEDSAMYFCASTRGLGTGELFFGEGSRLTVL.

The chain combines TRBV2 with TRBJ1-1, with 10 bases identical to TRBD1. Unmatched junction bases numbered 6, after V lost 3 bases and J lost 11 bases. Germline loops: CDR1 SNHLY, CDR2 FYNNEI. The CDR3 length is 13 residues. The DNA for the CDR3 is TGTGCCAGCAGTGATCCGGGACAGGGGCGTGCTTTCTTT. Amino acids: CASSDPGQGRAFF.

This chain joins TRBV28 and TRBJ1-4; possible D gene TRBD1, 5 bases. Germline V CDR1 and CDR2: MDHEN, SYDVKM. Trimming stripped 0 bases from V and 0 bases from J, with 8 bases between. CDR3 length: 16 amino acids. CDR3 sequence (DNA): TGTGCCAGCAGTTTATGGCAGGGTTCAACTAATGAAAAACTGTTTTTT. Encoded protein: CASSLWQGSTNEKLFF.